Below, 21 T cell receptor beta chains from the same sample are listed, as sequenced in a study of blood T cell repertoires in COVID-19. TCRdb's table, derived via immunoSEQ multiplex PCR, lists solely in-frame clones and lacks some. Of roughly 290,000 clones listed, 75% to 90% are singletons. The sample consisted of PBMCs or T cells enriched from blood (not recorded which). These receptors all come from a woman in her twenties or thirties who had recovered from COVID-19.

The gene calls are TRBV5-6 and TRBJ2-3, with a tentative D call TRBD2 (6 bases). Germline loops: CDR1 SGHDT, CDR2 YYEEEE. The V gene lost 2 bases and the J gene lost 0 bases, with 10 bases spanning the gap. The CDR3 covers 15 residues. The CDR3, as DNA: TGTGCCAGCAGCTTCGGCGGGACTAGCACAGATACGCAGTATTTT. It yields the protein CASSFGGTSTDTQYF.

The gene calls are TRBV19 and TRBJ1-4; 8 positions match TRBD1. The germline gives CDR1 LNHDA, CDR2 SQIVND (reference sequence). The V segment lost 5 bases and the J segment 8 bases; nucleotides outside the gene matches: 7. This CDR3 has 14 amino acids. The CDR3 loop reads CASSQQGEGEKLFF. In DNA form, the CDR3 reads TGTGCCAGTAGTCAACAGGGGGAAGGGGAAAAACTGTTTTTT.

The V call is TRBV6-5, the J call TRBJ1-4; a possible D gene is TRBD1 (5 bases). This CDR3 comprises 13 residues. The germline CDR1 and CDR2 sequences are MNHEY and SVGAGI. The ends were cut back, 11 bases at V and 3 bases at J, with 13 bases in the middle. The CDR3 DNA reads TGTGCCCGCGACAGCGCTTCTAATGAAAAACTGTTTTTT. Encoded protein: CARDSASNEKLFF.

The CDR3 sequence is CASSFRQGAGAFYEQYF. CDR3 bases: TGTGCCAGCAGCTTCAGACAGGGAGCGGGAGCCTTCTACGAGCAGTACTTC. This chain links TRBV5-4 with TRBJ2-7; maybe TRBD2 (8 bases). Germline V gives CDR1 SGHNT, CDR2 YYREEE (reference sequence). Trimming shortened V by 2 bases and J by 3 bases, and 21 bases separated the two germline ends. CDR3 length: 17 residues.

The V gene is TRBV28, the J gene TRBJ2-1, with 7 nucleotides matching TRBD2. Trimming removed 7 bases from V and 3 bases from J; junction bases left unmatched: 9. The CDR3 has 15 residues. Per the germline V gene, CDR1 is MDHEN and CDR2 is SYDVKM. The CDR3 nucleotides are TGTGCCAGCATGGGCGGGAGTGGGGGCTACAATGAGCAGTTCTTC. Residues: CASMGGSGGYNEQFF.

The CDR3 region is CASSLWTSGTPYNEQFF. The CDR3 region has the DNA TGTGCCAGCAGCTTGTGGACTAGCGGGACTCCCTACAATGAGCAGTTCTTC. The chain is built from TRBV7-6 and TRBJ2-1; 12 nucleotides agree with TRBD2. Germline loops: CDR1 SGHVS, CDR2 FNYEAQ. The CDR3 length is 17 residues. J lost 2 bases, V lost 3 bases, and 5 bases had no gene match.

This clone showed up just once. This chain links TRBV5-1 with TRBJ2-6; a possible D gene is TRBD1 (6 bases). Looked up from germline, CDR1 is SGHRS and CDR2 is YFSETQ. Trimming removed 1 base at V and 0 bases at J, with 8 bases between. The CDR3 runs to 16 residues. The CDR3 is CASSLTGSSGANVLTF. CDR3 bases: TGCGCCAGCAGCTTGACAGGGTCCTCTGGGGCCAACGTCCTGACTTTC.

The V gene is TRBV7-2, the J gene TRBJ2-5; 8 positions match TRBD1. Trimming at V came to 6 bases and at J to 2 bases, leaving 8 bases not matched to a gene. The CDR3 runs to 15 residues. Germline lookup yields CDR1 SGHTA and CDR2 FQGNSA. For the CDR3, the DNA is TGTGCCAGCAGTCGAGGACAGGGATGGCAAGAGACCCAGTACTTC. The encoded protein is CASSRGQGWQETQYF.

The chain couples TRBV29-1 to TRBJ2-1; the match to TRBD1 covers 10 bases. V shed 8 bases, J shed 3 bases, and the junction held 7 bases outside the gene matches. The CDR3 runs 14 residues. Germline V gene data show CDR1 as SQVTM and CDR2 as ANQGSEA. In DNA form, the CDR3 reads TGCAGCACTACGGGACAGGGGAACTACAATGAGCAGTTCTTC. It translates to CSTTGQGNYNEQFF.

The V gene is TRBV13, the J gene TRBJ1-4, with D perhaps TRBD1 (5 bases). The CDR3 is 15 residues long. Germline CDR1 is PRHDT and CDR2 is FYEKMQ (reference sequence). Trimming cost V 5 bases and J 4 bases, with 14 bases left between them. The CDR3, as DNA: TGTGCCAGCAGCCGAACTCGACAGATTAATGAAAAACTGTTTTTT. It is translated as CASSRTRQINEKLFF.

The chain employs TRBV28 and TRBJ1-5; D is perhaps TRBD1 (5 bases). V lost 3 bases and J lost 0, with 15 bases in between. CDR3 length: 17 residues. Looked up from germline, CDR1 is MDHEN and CDR2 is SYDVKM. DNA for the CDR3: TGTGCCAGCAGTTTGTACAGGATTACCTATAGCAATCAGCCCCAGCATTTT. Its protein product is CASSLYRITYSNQPQHF.

The chain recombines TRBV5-4 with TRBJ1-3, with a possible D match to TRBD1 (5 bases). V lost 0 bases, J lost 4 bases, and 14 bases lay in between. Germline CDR1 SGHNT, CDR2 YYREEE (reference sequence). The CDR3 has 16 amino acids. The DNA for the CDR3 is TGTGCCAGCAGCTTGGGAGGATCCTGGGGCGGAAACACCATATATTTT. It translates to CASSLGGSWGGNTIYF.

The chain combines TRBV27 with TRBJ2-1, with 9 bases lining up with TRBD1. Germline CDR1 and CDR2: MNHEY and SMNVEV (reference sequence). The length of the CDR3 is 15 residues. Trimming removed 6 bases from V and 4 bases from J; junction bases left unmatched: 7. The CDR3 nucleotides read TGTGCCAGCAGACAGGGACAGGGCCCTTACAATGAGCAGTTCTTC. Translation: CASRQGQGPYNEQFF.

V and J are TRBV3-1 (or the pseudogene TRBV3-2) and TRBJ2-7, with TRBD2 matching 13 bases. Trimming removed 6 bases from V and 6 bases from J; junction bases left unmatched: 17. The CDR3 consists of 18 residues. Germline V gene lookup returns CDR1 LGHDT and CDR2 YNNKEL (reference sequence). This CDR3 reads CASRRTSGSSREDREQYF. The DNA of the CDR3 is TGTGCCAGCAGACGGACTAGCGGGAGTAGTCGTGAGGATCGCGAGCAGTACTTC.

This clone has a single count. This chain joins TRBV7-9 and TRBJ2-5; 10 nucleotides match TRBD1. CDR3 size: 15 residues. Germline V gene lookup returns CDR1 SEHNR and CDR2 FQNEAQ (reference sequence). V trimming: 6 bases; J trimming: 3 bases; junction bases outside the gene matches: 7. DNA for the CDR3: TGTGCCAGCAGTCCGGGACAGGGGACTAAAGAGACCCAGTACTTC. It translates to CASSPGQGTKETQYF.

The V gene is TRBV5-1, the J gene TRBJ1-3; D is undetermined. CDR1 is SGHRS, CDR2 YFSETQ, per germline. The CDR3 is 14 residues long. Trimming took off 2 bases at V and 1 base at J, with 7 bases between the two ends. The CDR3 DNA reads TGCGCCAGCAGCTTAGGAGGGTCTGGAAACACCATATATTTT. Protein product: CASSLGGSGNTIYF.

CDR3 amino acids: CASGGQVVNTEAFF. CDR3 in DNA: TGTGCCAGCGGGGGACAGGTGGTGAACACTGAAGCTTTCTTT. J is TRBJ1-1 and V is TRBV28; 8 nucleotides agree with TRBD1. The CDR3 runs 14 residues. V gave up 8 bases and J gave up 0 bases; unmatched junction bases: 5. The germline CDR1 and CDR2 sequences are MDHEN and SYDVKM.

This chain joins TRBV27 and TRBJ2-7; 11 bases line up with TRBD1. Trimming removed 0 bases from V and 3 bases from J; junction bases left unmatched: 7. Germline CDR1 reads MNHEY; CDR2 reads SMNVEV (reference sequence). The CDR3 totals 17 residues. CDR3 sequence: CASSLSYSGTGGYEQYF. In nucleotides, the CDR3 is TGTGCCAGCAGTTTATCTTATTCCGGGACAGGGGGCTACGAGCAGTACTTC.

This chain links TRBV10-3 with TRBJ2-2; 9 bases are shared with TRBD2. Looked up from germline, CDR1 is ENHRY and CDR2 is SYGVKD. V gave up 6 bases and J gave up 5 bases; unmatched junction bases: 4. The CDR3 sequence is 14 residues long. Written as DNA, the CDR3 is TGTGCCATCAGCGGGACTAGCCCTACCGGGGAGCTGTTTTTT. Amino acid sequence: CAISGTSPTGELFF.

The J gene is TRBJ1-2, the V gene TRBV28; 7 positions agree with TRBD1. CDR1 MDHEN and CDR2 SYDVKM come from the germline V gene. The V segment lost 7 bases and the J segment 0 bases; nucleotides outside the gene matches: 14. The CDR3 has 17 residues. The CDR3 DNA reads TGTGCCAGCATTTCGAAGACCAGGACAGGTTCTAACTATGGCTACACCTTC. Residues: CASISKTRTGSNYGYTF.

The count of this clone is one. J is TRBJ1-4 and V is TRBV19; the match to TRBD1 covers 8 bases. This CDR3 has 16 residues. V gave up 2 bases and J gave up 7 bases; unmatched junction bases: 9. Germline CDR1 and CDR2: LNHDA and SQIVND (reference sequence). The CDR3: CASSIQFRGPIEKLFF. DNA for the CDR3: TGTGCCAGTAGTATACAATTCAGGGGGCCGATTGAAAAACTGTTTTTT.